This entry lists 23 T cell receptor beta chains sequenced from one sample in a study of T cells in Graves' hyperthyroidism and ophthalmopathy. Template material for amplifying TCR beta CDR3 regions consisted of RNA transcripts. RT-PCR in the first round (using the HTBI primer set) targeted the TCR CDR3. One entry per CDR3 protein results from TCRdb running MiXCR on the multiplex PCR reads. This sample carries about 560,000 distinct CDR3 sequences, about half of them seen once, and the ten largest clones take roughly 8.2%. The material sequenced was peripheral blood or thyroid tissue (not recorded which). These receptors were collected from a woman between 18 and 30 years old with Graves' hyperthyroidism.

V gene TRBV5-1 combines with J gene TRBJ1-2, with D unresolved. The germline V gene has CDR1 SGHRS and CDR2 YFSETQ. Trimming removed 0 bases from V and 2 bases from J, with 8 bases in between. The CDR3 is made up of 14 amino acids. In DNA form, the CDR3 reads TGCGCCAGCAGCTTGGAAATTGGAAACTATGGCTACACCTTC. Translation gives CASSLEIGNYGYTF.

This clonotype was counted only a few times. CDR3 sequence (DNA): TGTGCCAGCAGCTTAAAAGGGAAGGATGAAGCTTTCTTT. It codes for CASSLKGKDEAFF. The chain carries TRBV7-9 and TRBJ1-1; D is uncertain. Trimming took off 2 bases at V and 7 bases at J, with 11 bases between the two ends. Germline-derived CDR1 and CDR2 are SEHNR and FQNEAQ (reference sequence). This CDR3 spans 13 amino acids.

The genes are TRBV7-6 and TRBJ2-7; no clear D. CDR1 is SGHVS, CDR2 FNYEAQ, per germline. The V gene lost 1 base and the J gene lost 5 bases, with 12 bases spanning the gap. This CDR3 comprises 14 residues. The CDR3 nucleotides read TGTGCCAGCAGCTTAGTAGCCAGATTCGACGAGCAGTACTTC. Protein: CASSLVARFDEQYF. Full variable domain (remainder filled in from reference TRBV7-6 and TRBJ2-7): GAGVSQSPRYKVTKRGQDVALRCDPISGHVSLYWYRQALGQGPEFLTYFNYEAQQDKSGLPNDRFSAERPEGSISTLTIQRTEQRDSAMYRCASSLVARFDEQYFGPGTRLTVT.

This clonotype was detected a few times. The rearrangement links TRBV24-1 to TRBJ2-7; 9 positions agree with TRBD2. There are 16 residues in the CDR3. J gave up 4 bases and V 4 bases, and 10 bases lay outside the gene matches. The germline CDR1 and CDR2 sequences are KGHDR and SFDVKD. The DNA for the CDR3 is TGTGCCACCAGTGACCCCGGTAGCGGGAGCGTTTACGAGCAGTACTTC. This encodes CATSDPGSGSVYEQYF.

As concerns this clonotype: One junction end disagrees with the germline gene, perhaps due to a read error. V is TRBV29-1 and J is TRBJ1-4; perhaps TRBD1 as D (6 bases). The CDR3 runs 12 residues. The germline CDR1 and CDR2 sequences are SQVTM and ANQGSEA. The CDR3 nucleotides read TGCAGCTCTAGGAGGGACACCGGGGATCAGACGTTT. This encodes CSSRRDTGDQTF.

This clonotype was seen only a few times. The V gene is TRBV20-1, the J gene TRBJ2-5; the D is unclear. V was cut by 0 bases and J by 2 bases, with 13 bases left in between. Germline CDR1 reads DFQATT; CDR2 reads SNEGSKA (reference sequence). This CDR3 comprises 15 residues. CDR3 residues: CSARDSQPVQETQYF. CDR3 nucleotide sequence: TGCAGTGCTAGAGATTCTCAACCGGTTCAAGAGACCCAGTACTTC.

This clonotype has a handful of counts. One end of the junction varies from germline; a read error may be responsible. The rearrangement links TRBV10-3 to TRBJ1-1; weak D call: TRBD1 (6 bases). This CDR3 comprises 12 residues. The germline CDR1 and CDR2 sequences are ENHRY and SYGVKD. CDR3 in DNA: TGTGCCAGCAGTTACAGGGCCACTGAAGCTTTCTTT. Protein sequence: CASSYRATEAFF.

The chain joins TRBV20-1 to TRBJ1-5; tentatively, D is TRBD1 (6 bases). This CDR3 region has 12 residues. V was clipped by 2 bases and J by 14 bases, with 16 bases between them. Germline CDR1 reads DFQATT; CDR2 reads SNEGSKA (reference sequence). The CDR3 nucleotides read TGCAGTGCTAGATCCAACAGGGACAACGAGCATTTT. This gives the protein CSARSNRDNEHF.

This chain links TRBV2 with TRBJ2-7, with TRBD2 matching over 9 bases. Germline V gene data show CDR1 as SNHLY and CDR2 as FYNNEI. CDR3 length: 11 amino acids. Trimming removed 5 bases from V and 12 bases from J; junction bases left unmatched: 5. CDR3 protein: CASSTLAGLYF. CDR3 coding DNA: TGTGCCAGCAGTACTCTAGCGGGGTTGTACTTC.

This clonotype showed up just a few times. CDR3 amino acids: CASSPQQGGPEKLFF. The CDR3 nucleotides read TGTGCCAGCAGCCCTCAACAGGGGGGCCCTGAAAAACTGTTTTTT. The genes are TRBV7-9 and TRBJ1-4, with 8 bases fitting TRBD1. Trimming cost V 5 bases and J 7 bases; bases outside gene matches: 9. The CDR3 covers 15 residues. CDR1 and CDR2 from the germline V gene are SEHNR and FQNEAQ (reference sequence).

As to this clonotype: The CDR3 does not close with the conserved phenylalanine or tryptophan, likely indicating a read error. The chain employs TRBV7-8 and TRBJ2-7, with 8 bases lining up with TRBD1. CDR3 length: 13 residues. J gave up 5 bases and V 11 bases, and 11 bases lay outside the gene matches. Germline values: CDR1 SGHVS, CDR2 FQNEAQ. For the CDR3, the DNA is TGTGCCTCAAAGGTTCCAGGGGGCCACGAGCAGTACATC. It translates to CASKVPGGHEQYI.

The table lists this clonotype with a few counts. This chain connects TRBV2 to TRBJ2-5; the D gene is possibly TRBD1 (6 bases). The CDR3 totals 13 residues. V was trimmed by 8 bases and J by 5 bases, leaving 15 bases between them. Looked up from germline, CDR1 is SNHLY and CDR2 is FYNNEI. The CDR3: CASRQGPGETQYF. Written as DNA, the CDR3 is TGTGCCAGCCGCCAGGGGCCGGGGGAGACCCAGTACTTC.

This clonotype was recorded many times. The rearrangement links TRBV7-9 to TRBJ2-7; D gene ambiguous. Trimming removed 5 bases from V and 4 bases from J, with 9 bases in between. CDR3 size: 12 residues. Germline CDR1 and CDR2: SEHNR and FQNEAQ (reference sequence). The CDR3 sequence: CASSLGEYEQYF. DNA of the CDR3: TGTGCCAGCAGCCTAGGAGAGTACGAGCAGTACTTC.

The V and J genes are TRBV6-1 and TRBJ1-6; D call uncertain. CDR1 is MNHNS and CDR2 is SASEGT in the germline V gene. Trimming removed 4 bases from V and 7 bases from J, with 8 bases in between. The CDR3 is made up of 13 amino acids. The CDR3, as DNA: TGTGCCAGCAGTGGGATAGGAAATTCACCCCTCCACTTT. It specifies CASSGIGNSPLHF.

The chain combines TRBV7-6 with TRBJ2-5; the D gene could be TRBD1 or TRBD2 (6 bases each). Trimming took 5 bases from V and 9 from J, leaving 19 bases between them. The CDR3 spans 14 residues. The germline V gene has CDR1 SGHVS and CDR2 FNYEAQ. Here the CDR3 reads CASSQEGRDMAQYF. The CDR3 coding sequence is TGTGCCAGCAGCCAGGAGGGGCGGGACATGGCCCAGTACTTC.

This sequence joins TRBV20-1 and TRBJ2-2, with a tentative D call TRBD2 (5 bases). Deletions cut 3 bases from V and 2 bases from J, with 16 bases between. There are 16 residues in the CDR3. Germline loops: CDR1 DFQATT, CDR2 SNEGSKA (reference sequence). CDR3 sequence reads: CSASLWPAANTGELFF. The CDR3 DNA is TGCAGTGCTAGTCTATGGCCAGCGGCAAACACCGGGGAGCTGTTTTTT.

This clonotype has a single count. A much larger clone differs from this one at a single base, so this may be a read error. The CDR3 DNA follows: TGCAGCGTGCGACGGGAACAGACCGAGCAGCACTTC. Translated: CSVRREQTEQHF. The chain links TRBV29-1 to TRBJ2-7; a weak D match, TRBD2 (5 bases). The germline V gene has CDR1 SQVTM and CDR2 ANQGSEA. The CDR3 consists of 12 residues.

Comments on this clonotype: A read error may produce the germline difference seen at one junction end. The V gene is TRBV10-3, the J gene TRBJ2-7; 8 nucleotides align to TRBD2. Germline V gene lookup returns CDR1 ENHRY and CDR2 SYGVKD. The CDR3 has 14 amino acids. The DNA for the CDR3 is TGTGCCAGCAGTTTCAAGCGGGAGACCCACGAGCAGTACTTC. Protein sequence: CASSFKRETHEQYF.

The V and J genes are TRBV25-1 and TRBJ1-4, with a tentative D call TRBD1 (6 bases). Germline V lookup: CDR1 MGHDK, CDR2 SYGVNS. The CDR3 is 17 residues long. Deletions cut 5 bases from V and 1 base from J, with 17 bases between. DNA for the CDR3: TGTGCCAGCAGTACAACAGGGTTTAGACTAACTAATGAAAAACTGTTTTTT. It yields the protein CASSTTGFRLTNEKLFF.

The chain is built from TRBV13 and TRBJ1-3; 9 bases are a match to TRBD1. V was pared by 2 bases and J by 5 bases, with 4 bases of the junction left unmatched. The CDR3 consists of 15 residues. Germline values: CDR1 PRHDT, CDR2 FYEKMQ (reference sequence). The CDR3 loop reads CASSLRDRERNTIYF. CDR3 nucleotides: TGTGCCAGCAGCTTACGGGACAGGGAGAGAAACACCATATATTTT.

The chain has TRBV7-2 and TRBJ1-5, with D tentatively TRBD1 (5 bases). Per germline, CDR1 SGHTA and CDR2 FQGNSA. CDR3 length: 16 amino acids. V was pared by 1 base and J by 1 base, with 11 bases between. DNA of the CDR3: TGTGCCAGCAGCTTAGGTCCAGGGTTGAGCAATCAGCCCCAGCATTTT. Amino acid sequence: CASSLGPGLSNQPQHF.

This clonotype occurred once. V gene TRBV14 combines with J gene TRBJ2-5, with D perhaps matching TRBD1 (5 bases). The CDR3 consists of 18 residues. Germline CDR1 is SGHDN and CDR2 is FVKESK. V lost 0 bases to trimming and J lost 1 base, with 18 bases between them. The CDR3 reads CASSQDPLLGLGQETQYF. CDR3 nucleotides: TGTGCCAGCAGCCAAGATCCTCTCTTGGGGCTGGGCCAAGAGACCCAGTACTTC.

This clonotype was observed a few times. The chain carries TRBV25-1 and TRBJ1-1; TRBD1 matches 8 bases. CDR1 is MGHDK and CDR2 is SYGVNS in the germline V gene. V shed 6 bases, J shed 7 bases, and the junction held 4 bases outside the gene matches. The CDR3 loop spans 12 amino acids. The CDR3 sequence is CASRTGEGEAFF. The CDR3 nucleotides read TGTGCCAGCAGGACAGGGGAGGGTGAAGCTTTCTTT. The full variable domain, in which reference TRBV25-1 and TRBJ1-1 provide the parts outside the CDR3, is EADIYQTPRYLVIGTGKKITLECSQTMGHDKMYWYQQDPGMELHLIHYSYGVNSTEKGDLSSESTVSRIRTEHFPLTLESARPSHTSQYLCASRTGEGEAFFGQGTRLTVV.